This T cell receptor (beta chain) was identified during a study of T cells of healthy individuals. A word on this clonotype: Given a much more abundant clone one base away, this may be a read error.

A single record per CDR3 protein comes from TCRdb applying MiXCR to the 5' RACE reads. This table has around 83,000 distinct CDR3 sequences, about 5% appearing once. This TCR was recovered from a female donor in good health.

The CDR3 DNA reads as TGTGCCAGCAGCAGACAGGGAGGGGCATATGGCTACAACTTC. Amino acids: CASSRQGGAYGYNF. V gene TRBV3-1 combines with J gene TRBJ1-2; TRBD1 aligns across 7 bases. CDR1 is LGHDT and CDR2 is YNNKEL in the germline V gene (reference sequence). The CDR3 covers 14 residues.